The rows below give T cell receptor beta chains drawn from one sample of a study of cytomegalovirus exposure and HLA in healthy donors. Sequencing used immunoSEQ multiplex PCR; TCRdb keeps in-frame clones, though not all of them. Found here are around 100,000 clones, over 65% of them singletons; the top ten hold approximately 0.9%. Sequencing was performed on PBMCs. All receptors come from a woman between 25 and 40 years old in good health and CMV-seronegative. The CDR3 runs from the conserved cysteine through the conserved F or W. The D gene is left open where the match is weak. Where a row states a size, it is once, few, many or the class of an expanded clone; other rows omit it.

j_call	v_call	clone_size	d_call	cdr3_nt	cdr3_aa
TRBJ2-5	TRBV6-5	NA	NA	TGTGCCAGCAGTTGGGCGGGGGCGGGGGAGACCCAGTACTTC	CASSWAGAGETQYF
TRBJ1-1	TRBV7-2	few	NA	TGTGCCAGCAGCTTACTTACACAGGGTTGGATTTCAGCTTTCTTT	CASSLLTQGWISAFF
TRBJ2-3	TRBV7-7	once	NA	TGTGCTAGCAGCTCAGGTAGCACAGATACGCAGTATTTT	CASSSGSTDTQYF
TRBJ2-5	TRBV7-9	few	TRBD2	TGTGCCAGCAGCCCTCTACTAGCGGGACAAGATACCCAGTACTTC	CASSPLLAGQDTQYF
TRBJ1-1	TRBV30	NA	NA	TGTGCCCTGACACGGGACACCTCTGAAGCTTTCTTT	CALTRDTSEAFF
TRBJ2-1	TRBV29-1	NA	NA	TGCAGCGTTGGTTCTAATGCGGCAGTATCGTCAAGTGAGCAGTTCTTC	CSVGSNAAVSSSEQFF
TRBJ2-2	TRBV25-1	NA	NA	TGTGCCAGCAGTGATGGGCTAATTAACACCGGGGAGCTGTTTTTT	CASSDGLINTGELFF
TRBJ2-3	TRBV5-6	NA	NA	TGTGCCAGCAGCTTGGAAGGGGCAAGCACAGATACGCAGTATTTT	CASSLEGASTDTQYF
TRBJ2-1	TRBV5-1	NA	TRBD2	TGCGCCAGCAGAGGACTAGAGTCCAATGAGCAGTTCTTC	CASRGLESNEQFF
TRBJ1-2	TRBV2	NA	NA	TGTGCCAGCAGGGACAGAGGGGATGGCTACACCTTC	CASRDRGDGYTF
TRBJ1-4	TRBV5-1	NA	NA	TGCGCCAGCAGCTTGGGAGGGACTGCCTATAATGAAAAACTGTTTTTT	CASSLGGTAYNEKLFF
TRBJ2-5	TRBV5-8	once	NA	TGTGCCAGCAGCTTACAGTTTCAAGAGACCCAGTACTTC	CASSLQFQETQYF
TRBJ2-3	TRBV6-5	NA	TRBD1	TGTGCCAGCAAACAGGGGCTATACTCAGATACGCAGTATTTT	CASKQGLYSDTQYF
TRBJ2-4	TRBV29-1	NA	TRBD1	TGCAGCGCTACGACAGGGGAAAACATTCAGTACTTC	CSATTGENIQYF
TRBJ2-6	TRBV6-5	NA	NA	TGTGCCAGCAGTTCCAGCTCTGGGGCCAACGTCCTGACTTTC	CASSSSSGANVLTF
TRBJ1-4	TRBV5-8	NA	TRBD1	TGTGCCAGCAGCTTGGATGCCGGGACAGGGATTAATAATGAAAAACTGTTTTTT	CASSLDAGTGINNEKLFF
TRBJ1-4	TRBV10-3	NA	TRBD1	TGTGCCATCAGTACAGGGGCTAGTGCTGAAAAACTGTTTTTT	CAISTGASAEKLFF
TRBJ2-7	TRBV5-4	NA	NA	TGTGCCAGCAGCTTGGGACCGGGGAAGGGCTACGAGCAGTACTTC	CASSLGPGKGYEQYF
TRBJ2-1	TRBV4-2	NA	NA	TGTGCCAGCAGCCCTACTGACAATGAGCAGTTCTTC	CASSPTDNEQFF
TRBJ2-7	TRBV5-5	NA	NA	TGTGCCAGCAGCTCGACAGCACAGCAGTACTTC	CASSSTAQQYF
TRBJ2-1	TRBV7-3	NA	TRBD2	TGTGCCAGCAGCTCCGAGCCCTCCGGGACTAGCGGGGCTAATGAGCAGTTCTTC	CASSSEPSGTSGANEQFF
TRBJ1-2	TRBV5-1	NA	TRBD1	TGCGCCAGCAGCGTAGGACAGGGGAATGGCTACACCTTC	CASSVGQGNGYTF
TRBJ1-1	TRBV27	NA	TRBD1	TGTGCCAGCAGTTTATCGGTGCCGACAGGGGTTTTGAACACTGAAGCTTTCTTT	CASSLSVPTGVLNTEAFF
TRBJ2-5	TRBV7-2	once	TRBD2	TGTGCCAGCAGCCGGACCCGACTAGCGGGAGGAGAGACCCAGTACTTC	CASSRTRLAGGETQYF
TRBJ1-5	TRBV5-1	NA	NA	TGCGCCAGCAGCTTGGAGTCAGGGGATCAGCCCCAGCATTTT	CASSLESGDQPQHF
TRBJ2-1	TRBV4-1	NA	NA	TGCGCCAGCAGCCCCTCCGGGAATGAGCAGTTCTTC	CASSPSGNEQFF
TRBJ2-4	TRBV9	NA	TRBD1	TGTGCCAGCAGCGTGGGACAGGAGATAGCCAAAAACATTCAGTACTTC	CASSVGQEIAKNIQYF
TRBJ2-3	TRBV2	NA	NA	TGTGCCAGCCTAGGGGACTTTAGCACAGATACGCAGTATTTT	CASLGDFSTDTQYF
TRBJ2-7	TRBV7-9	NA	NA	TGTGCCAGCAGCTTAGCGCCCCTTGGCGGATACGAGCAGTACTTC	CASSLAPLGGYEQYF
TRBJ2-1	TRBV5-1	NA	TRBD1	TGCGCCAGCAGCTTGGGACAGGGGTACAATGAGCAGTTCTTC	CASSLGQGYNEQFF
TRBJ2-3	TRBV6-5	NA	TRBD2	TGTGCCAGCAGTTTAACTAGCGCCACAGATACGCAGTATTTT	CASSLTSATDTQYF
TRBJ2-7	TRBV16	few	NA	TGTGCCAGCAGCCCGGGACTCTTATCCTACGAGCAGTACTTC	CASSPGLLSYEQYF
TRBJ1-5	TRBV27	few	TRBD1	TGTGCCAGCAGCCCCGGACAGGGATGGCAGCCCCAGCATTTT	CASSPGQGWQPQHF
TRBJ1-2	TRBV27	NA	NA	TGTGCCACCTTACCTGGGCTGGGGGCTGGTTGCGGCTACACCTTC	CATLPGLGAGCGYTF
TRBJ1-1	TRBV12-5	NA	NA	TGTGCTAGTGGGTGGAGGGGTAACACTGAAGCTTTCTTT	CASGWRGNTEAFF
TRBJ2-1	TRBV30	NA	NA	TGTGCCTGGAGTGTAGGACAGACAAACAATGAGCAGTTCTTC	CAWSVGQTNNEQFF
TRBJ1-6	TRBV30	NA	NA	TGTGCCTGGACCACCCGGGGGAGTTCACCCCTCCACTTT	CAWTTRGSSPLHF
TRBJ2-7	TRBV30	NA	TRBD1	TGTGCCTTGCAATTGGACAGGCTAACCTACGAGCAGTACTTC	CALQLDRLTYEQYF